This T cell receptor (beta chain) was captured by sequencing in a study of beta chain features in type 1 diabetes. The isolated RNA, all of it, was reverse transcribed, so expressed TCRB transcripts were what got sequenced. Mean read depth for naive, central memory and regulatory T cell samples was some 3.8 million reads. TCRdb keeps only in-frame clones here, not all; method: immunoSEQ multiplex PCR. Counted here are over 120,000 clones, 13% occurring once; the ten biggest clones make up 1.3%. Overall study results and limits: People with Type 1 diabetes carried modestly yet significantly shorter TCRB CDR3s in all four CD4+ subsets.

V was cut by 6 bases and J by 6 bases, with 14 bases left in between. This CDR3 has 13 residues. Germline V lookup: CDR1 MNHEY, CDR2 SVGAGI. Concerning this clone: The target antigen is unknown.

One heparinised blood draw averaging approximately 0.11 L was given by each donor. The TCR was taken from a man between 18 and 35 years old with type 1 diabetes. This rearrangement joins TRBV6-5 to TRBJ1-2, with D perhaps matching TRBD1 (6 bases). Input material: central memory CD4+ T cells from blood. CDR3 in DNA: TGTGCCAGCAGAAAGGTGGCAGGGGATGGCTACACCTTC. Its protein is CASRKVAGDGYTF.